The rows below give T cell receptor beta chains drawn from one sample of a study of shared clonotypes between healthy human individuals. Some clones are missing from TCRdb's copy, which holds only in-frame ones; the method was immunoSEQ multiplex PCR. The sample consists of nearly 1 million clones, around three quarters of them appearing once. Sequenced sample: memory CD4+ T cells sorted from blood. The origin of the receptors is a man younger than 35 in good health. Both conserved end residues are part of each CDR3. The D gene is left open where the match is weak. The listing skips clone size in some rows; elsewhere it reads once, few, many or a size class.

size	D	V	J	DNA	CDR3
NA	TRBD1	TRBV5-1	TRBJ1-4	TGCGCCAGCAGCCCGGACAGGGTAGAGGAAAAACTGTTTTTT	CASSPDRVEEKLFF
NA	TRBD2	TRBV4-1	TRBJ2-1	TGCGCCAGCAGCCTCTTGGGACTAGCTAATGAGCAGTTCTTC	CASSLLGLANEQFF
NA	TRBD1	TRBV9	TRBJ1-3	TGTGCCAGCAGCCCGGGGACAGGGAGTGGAAACACCATATATTTT	CASSPGTGSGNTIYF
once	NA	TRBV5-6	TRBJ2-7	TGTGCCAGCAGCTTGGGGACACGAAGCTCCTACGAGCAGTACTTC	CASSLGTRSSYEQYF
NA	TRBD2	TRBV29-1	TRBJ2-5	TGCAGCGTGAGGGACGGGGGGGAAGAGACCCAGTACTTC	CSVRDGGEETQYF
NA	TRBD2	TRBV7-8	TRBJ2-7	TGCGCCAGCAGCCAAGCTGTGACTAGCACTCACGAGCAGTACTTC	CASSQAVTSTHEQYF
NA	NA	TRBV7-2	TRBJ2-3	TGTGCCAGCAGCCTTAGCGGATATCCCACAGATACGCAGTATTTT	CASSLSGYPTDTQYF
NA	NA	TRBV6-1	TRBJ1-1	TGTGCCAGCAGTTTGAGGGGCACTGAAGCTTTCTTT	CASSLRGTEAFF
NA	NA	TRBV27	TRBJ1-5	TGTGCCAGCAGTTTTGTGGGAAATCAGCCCCAGCATTTT	CASSFVGNQPQHF
NA	TRBD2	TRBV7-2	TRBJ2-7	TGTGCCAGCAGCTTTGGGACTAGCGGGAGTAACCAGTACTTC	CASSFGTSGSNQYF
NA	NA	TRBV11-2	TRBJ2-3	TGTGCCAGCAGCCCATCCGGCACGGGCACAGATACGCAGTATTTT	CASSPSGTGTDTQYF
NA	TRBD1	TRBV23-1	TRBJ2-7	TGCGCCAGCAGTCATCACCCGGGACAGGAGACCTACGAGCAGTACTTC	CASSHHPGQETYEQYF
NA	NA	TRBV5-1	TRBJ2-7	TGCGCCAGCAGTTTCACCGGATCTACCTACGAGCAGTACTTC	CASSFTGSTYEQYF
once	NA	TRBV7-2	TRBJ1-2	TGTGCCAGCAGCATCAGCGGGGTCCGCTATGGCTACACCTTC	CASSISGVRYGYTF
NA	TRBD2	TRBV29-1	TRBJ2-1	TGCAGCGCAGGACAACCGGGACTAGCGGGGGTCAATGAGCAGTTCTTC	CSAGQPGLAGVNEQFF
NA	TRBD1	TRBV25-1	TRBJ2-1	TGTGCCAGCAGTAGGGCCGGGACAGGGGGTAATGAGCAGTTCTTC	CASSRAGTGGNEQFF
NA	NA	TRBV7-2	TRBJ1-5	TGTGCCAGCAGCTTACGCGGGGTTTCTGGGGGCGGCAATCAGCCCCAGCATTTT	CASSLRGVSGGGNQPQHF
NA	NA	TRBV6-1	TRBJ2-5	TGTGCCAGCAGTGAACGGCCAGGGTACCAAGAGACCCAGTACTTC	CASSERPGYQETQYF
NA	TRBD2	TRBV7-8	TRBJ2-1	TGTGCCAGCAGCCCGAGGGGACTAGCGGGAGGGCCTGGCAATGAGCAGTTCTTC	CASSPRGLAGGPGNEQFF
once	NA	TRBV5-4	TRBJ2-6	TGTGCCAGCAGCCTGAACAGCCTGTTGGGGGCCAACGTCCTGACTTTC	CASSLNSLLGANVLTF
NA	TRBD1	TRBV29-1	TRBJ2-7	TGCAGCGTTGACCTCACGGACAGGGGGGTGAGGGAGCAGTACTTC	CSVDLTDRGVREQYF
NA	NA	TRBV5-4	TRBJ1-2	TGTGCCAGCAGCCGTGGTATCGGGTACGACTATGGCTACACCTTC	CASSRGIGYDYGYTF
few	NA	TRBV4-1	TRBJ1-6	TGCGCCAAGAACAGGAGCTCCTATAATTCACCCCTCCACTTT	CAKNRSSYNSPLHF
NA	TRBD2	TRBV5-1	TRBJ2-1	TGCGCCAGCAGCCCCGAGGGTAGCGGGGCAACCTACAATGAGCAGTTCTTC	CASSPEGSGATYNEQFF